Here is one T cell receptor beta chain with its context. Its specific antigen is unknown. No much larger clonotype is one base removed from it; base qualities were not supplied. The entire amount of isolated RNA was reverse transcribed using the High Capacity cDNA Reverse Transcription Kit, so the sequenced TCRB transcripts were expressed ones. Deep immunoSEQ sequencing was applied to naive, central memory and regulatory T cell samples, giving an average of around 3.4 million total reads per sample. After sorted cells were lysed in RLT buffer, RNA was extracted with DNase-treated RNeasy Micro or Mini kits, with the choice depending on cell number. To prevent cross-contamination, each cell subset was processed individually, whereas patient and healthy donor samples were processed jointly. TCRB sequences were amplified from cDNA with the immunoSEQ multiplex PCR, producing 87-bp fragments spanning the CDR3 region. Sequencing of the amplicons was done on the Illumina HiSeq platform. The paper's processing steps were these. Synthetic template baselines were used to correct PCR bias computationally, reads within Hamming distance 2 were collapsed together, and singletons that could not be merged were discarded. Reads were aligned against IMGT to assign V, D and J genes, CDR3 length and insertions or deletions at six rearrangement sites. Within each subset, clonotype counts were normalized to sorted cell number, and only after that were true diversity and Gini coefficients computed with the tcR R package. The overlap coefficient, calculated on TCRB nucleotide sequences, was used to measure repertoire sharing. Out-of-frame TCRB sequences from naive cells were analyzed as a proxy for the pre-selection repertoire. TCRdb limited this immuneACCESS table to in-frame rearrangements with V and J called. A share of clones is missing; checked studies link under half to unresolved V genes, and the rest is unexplained. V and J calls and clone size follow that table, whereas D and trimming were derived from the DNA. For this sample there are about 230,000 clones; 9.6% appear just once. The ten largest clones capture approximately 0.035% of the sample.

The data were obtained in a study of beta chain features in type 1 diabetes (dated by TCRdb to 2016 to 2019). Study-level background: Patients and healthy donors did not differ in mean age, gender distribution, total cell number or subset yield. Regulatory and stem cell-like memory subsets were obtained from only 8 patients and roughly eight healthy donors, while naive and central memory subsets were obtained from all 28 donors. In the study, TCRB repertoires of sorted circulating CD4+ T cell subsets from recently diagnosed type 1 diabetes patients were compared with those of matched healthy donors. Across all samples, approximately 98,000,000 sorted cells were examined, and cell number per subset correlated strongly with RNA yield.

On the study overall, not on this receptor specifically: Because the HLA sub-analyses included only small numbers of individuals, any influence of HLA type on TCRB rearrangement was left unresolved. At VDJ recombination sites, type 1 diabetes patients had fewer insertions and more deleted nucleotides, which implies abnormalities in thymic rearrangement. Naive, central memory and regulatory TCRB repertoires appeared to be more similar among patients than among healthy donors. Shorter templates might have been favored by PCR, but patient and control samples were amplified and corrected together, so both groups would have been affected equally by any skew. A moderate but significant shortening of TCRB CDR3 length was observed in type 1 diabetes patients in all four CD4+ subsets. Because cDNA was sequenced instead of genomic DNA, highly expressing activated cells could be over-represented, though the groups showed no difference in activation or CD3 levels.

Each donor gave one peripheral blood draw, averaging approximately 120 mL, which was collected into heparinised tubes. A BD FACSAria II was used to sort naive, central memory, regulatory and stem cell-like memory CD4+ T cells with a panel that included CD45RO, CCR7, CD25, CD127, CD95 and CD27. Every sorted population had a purity above 95%. PBMCs were isolated immediately by Lymphoprep density gradient centrifugation and stained directly without culture. So that batch effects would be minimized, each experiment stained and sorted samples in pairs, pairing one healthy donor with one patient. This receptor was taken from a young woman in good health. Sequencing was done on a sample of naive CD4+ T cells from blood. The sample's cell subset or site, from its label and the paper: true naive CD4+ T cells.

The DNA sequence is TGTGCCAGCAGCTATTCAGGGGCGCATAATGAAAAACTGTTTTTT. Its protein product is CASSYSGAHNEKLFF. Rearrangement joined TRBV7-9 to TRBJ1-4, and the D gene may be TRBD1, 6 bases matching. According to the germline V gene (reference sequence), CDR1 reads SEHNR and CDR2 reads FQNEAQ. V is reduced by 4 bases and J by 4 bases, leaving a spacing of 13 bases between them. The CDR3 runs 15 amino acids, cysteine and phenylalanine included. The sequence is cut down to CDR3 DNA, 45 bases in frame from base 1.